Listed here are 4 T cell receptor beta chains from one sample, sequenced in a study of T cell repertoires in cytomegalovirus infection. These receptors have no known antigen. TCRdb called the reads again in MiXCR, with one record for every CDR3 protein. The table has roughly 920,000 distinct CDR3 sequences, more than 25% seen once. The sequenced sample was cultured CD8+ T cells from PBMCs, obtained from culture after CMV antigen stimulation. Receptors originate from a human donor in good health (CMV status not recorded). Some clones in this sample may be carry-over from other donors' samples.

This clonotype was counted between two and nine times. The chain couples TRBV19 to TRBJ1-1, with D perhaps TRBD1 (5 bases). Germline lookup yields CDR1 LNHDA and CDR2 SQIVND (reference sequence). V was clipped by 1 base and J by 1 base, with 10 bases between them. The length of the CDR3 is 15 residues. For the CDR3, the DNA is TGTGCCAGTAGTATAGGACCGACAGCGAACACTGAAGCTTTCTTT. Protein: CASSIGPTANTEAFF. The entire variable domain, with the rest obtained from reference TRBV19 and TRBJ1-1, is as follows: DGGITQSPKYLFRKEGQNVTLSCEQNLNHDAMYWYRQDPGQGLRLIYYSQIVNDFQKGDIAEGYSVSREKKESFPLTVTSAQKNPTAFYLCASSIGPTANTEAFFGQGTRLTVV.

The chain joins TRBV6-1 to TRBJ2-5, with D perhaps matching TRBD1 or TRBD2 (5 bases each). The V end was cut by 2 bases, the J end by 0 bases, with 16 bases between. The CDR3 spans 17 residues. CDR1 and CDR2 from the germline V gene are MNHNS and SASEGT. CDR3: CASSERGAGWDQETQYF. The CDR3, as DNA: TGTGCCAGCAGTGAAAGAGGGGCAGGGTGGGACCAAGAGACCCAGTACTTC.

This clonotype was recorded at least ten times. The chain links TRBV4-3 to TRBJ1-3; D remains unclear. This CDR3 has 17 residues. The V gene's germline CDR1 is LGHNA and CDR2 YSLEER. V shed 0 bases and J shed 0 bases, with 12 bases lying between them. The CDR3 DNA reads TGCGCCAGCAGCCAAGAGAGACGGGTCCACTCTGGAAACACCATATATTTT. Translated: CASSQERRVHSGNTIYF.

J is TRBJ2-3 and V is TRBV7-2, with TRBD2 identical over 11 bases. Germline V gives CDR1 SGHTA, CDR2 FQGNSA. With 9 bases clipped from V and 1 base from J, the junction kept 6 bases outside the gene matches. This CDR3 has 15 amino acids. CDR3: CARSLLAGGTDTQYF. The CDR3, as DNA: TGTGCCAGAAGTTTACTAGCGGGGGGCACAGATACGCAGTATTTT. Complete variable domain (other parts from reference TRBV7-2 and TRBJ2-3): GAGVSQSPSNKVTEKGKDVELRCDPISGHTALYWYRQSLGQGLEFLIYFQGNSAPDKSGLPSDRFSAERTGGSVSTLTIQRTQQEDSAVYLCARSLLAGGTDTQYFGPGTRLTVL.